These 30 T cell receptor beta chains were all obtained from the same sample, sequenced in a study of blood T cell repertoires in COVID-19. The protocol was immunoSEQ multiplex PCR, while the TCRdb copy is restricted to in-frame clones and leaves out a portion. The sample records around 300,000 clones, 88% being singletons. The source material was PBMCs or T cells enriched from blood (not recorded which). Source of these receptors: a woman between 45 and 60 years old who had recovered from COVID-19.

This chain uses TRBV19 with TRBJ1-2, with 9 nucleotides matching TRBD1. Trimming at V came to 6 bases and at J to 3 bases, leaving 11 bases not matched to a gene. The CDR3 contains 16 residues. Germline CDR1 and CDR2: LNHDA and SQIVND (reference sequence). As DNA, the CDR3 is TGTGCCAGTAGCCCCGATCAGGGACAGGGATACTATGGCTACACCTTC. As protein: CASSPDQGQGYYGYTF.

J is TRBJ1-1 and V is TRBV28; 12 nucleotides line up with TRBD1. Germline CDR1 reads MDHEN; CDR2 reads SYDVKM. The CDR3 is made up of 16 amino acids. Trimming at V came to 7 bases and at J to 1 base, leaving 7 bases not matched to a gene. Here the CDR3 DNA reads TGTGCCAGCAAGGGACAGGGGGCGGGGGGGAACACTGAAGCTTTCTTT. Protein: CASKGQGAGGNTEAFF.

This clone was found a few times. The CDR3 region is CASSPRDRISTDTQYF. Here the CDR3 DNA reads TGTGCCAGCTCACCTAGGGACAGGATTAGCACAGATACGCAGTATTTT. The chain links TRBV18 to TRBJ2-3; 8 bases map to TRBD1. Germline CDR1 reads KGHSH; CDR2 reads LQKENI. After removal of 3 bases from V and 0 bases from J, the junction contained 5 bases not matched to a gene. CDR3 length: 16 amino acids.

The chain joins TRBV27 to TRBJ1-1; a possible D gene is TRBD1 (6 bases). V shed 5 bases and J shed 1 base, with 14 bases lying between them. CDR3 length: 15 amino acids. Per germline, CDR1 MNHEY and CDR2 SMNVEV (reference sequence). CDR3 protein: CASSNLRTENTEAFF. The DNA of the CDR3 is TGTGCCAGCAGTAACCTCCGGACAGAGAACACTGAAGCTTTCTTT.

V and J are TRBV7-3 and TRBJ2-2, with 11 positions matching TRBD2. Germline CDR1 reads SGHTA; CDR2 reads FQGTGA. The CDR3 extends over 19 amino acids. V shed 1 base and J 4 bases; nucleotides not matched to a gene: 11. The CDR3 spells CASSLMASGRTGGTGELFF. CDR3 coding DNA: TGTGCCAGCAGCTTAATGGCTAGCGGGAGGACGGGGGGCACCGGGGAGCTGTTTTTT.

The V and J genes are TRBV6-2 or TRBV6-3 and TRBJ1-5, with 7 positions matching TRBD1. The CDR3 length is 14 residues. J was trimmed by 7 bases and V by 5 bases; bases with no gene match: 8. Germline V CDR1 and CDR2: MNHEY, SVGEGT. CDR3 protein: CASSQQGMGQPQHF. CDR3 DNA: TGTGCCAGCAGTCAACAGGGGATGGGACAGCCCCAGCATTTT.

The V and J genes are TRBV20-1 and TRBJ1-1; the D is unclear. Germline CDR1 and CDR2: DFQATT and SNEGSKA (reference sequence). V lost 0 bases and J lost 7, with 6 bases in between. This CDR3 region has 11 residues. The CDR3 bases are TGCAGTGCTAGAGATCGGAGTGAAGCTTTCTTT. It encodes CSARDRSEAFF.

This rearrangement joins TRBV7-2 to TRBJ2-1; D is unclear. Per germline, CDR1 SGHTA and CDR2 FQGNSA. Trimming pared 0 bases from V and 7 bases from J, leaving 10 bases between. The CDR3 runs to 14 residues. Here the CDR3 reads CASSLAASRNEQFF. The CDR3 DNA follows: TGTGCCAGCAGCTTAGCCGCAAGCCGAAATGAGCAGTTCTTC.

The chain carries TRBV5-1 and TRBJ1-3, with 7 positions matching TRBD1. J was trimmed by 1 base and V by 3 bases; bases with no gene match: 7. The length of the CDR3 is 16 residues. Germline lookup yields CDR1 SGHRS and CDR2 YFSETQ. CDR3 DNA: TGCGCCAGCAGCTCCCGGGACAGCCGATCTGGAAACACCATATATTTT. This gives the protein CASSSRDSRSGNTIYF.

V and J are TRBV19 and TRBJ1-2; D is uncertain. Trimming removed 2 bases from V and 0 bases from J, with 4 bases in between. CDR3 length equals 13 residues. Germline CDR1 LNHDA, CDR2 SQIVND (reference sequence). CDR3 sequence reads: CASSIQTNYGYTF. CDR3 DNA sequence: TGTGCCAGTAGTATACAGACTAACTATGGCTACACCTTC.

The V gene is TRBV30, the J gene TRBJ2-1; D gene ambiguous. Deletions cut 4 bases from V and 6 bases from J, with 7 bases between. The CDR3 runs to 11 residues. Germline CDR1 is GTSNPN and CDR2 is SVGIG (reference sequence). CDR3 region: CAWTYGNEQFF. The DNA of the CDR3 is TGTGCCTGGACCTATGGCAATGAGCAGTTCTTC.

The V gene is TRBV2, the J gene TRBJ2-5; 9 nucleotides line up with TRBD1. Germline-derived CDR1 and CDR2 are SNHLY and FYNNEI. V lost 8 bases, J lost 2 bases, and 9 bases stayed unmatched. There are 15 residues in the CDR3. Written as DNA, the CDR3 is TGTGCCAGCCTCGGACAGGGGATCAGGCAAGAGACCCAGTACTTC. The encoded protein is CASLGQGIRQETQYF.

This chain's CDR3 is CASSLAGNRPANEQFF. Here the CDR3 DNA reads TGTGCCAGCAGTCTAGCGGGGAACCGACCCGCCAATGAGCAGTTCTTC. The V and J genes are TRBV28 and TRBJ2-1; 9 positions agree with TRBD2. CDR3 length: 16 amino acids. Trimming cost V 5 bases and J 6 bases; bases outside gene matches: 11. Germline lookup yields CDR1 MDHEN and CDR2 SYDVKM.

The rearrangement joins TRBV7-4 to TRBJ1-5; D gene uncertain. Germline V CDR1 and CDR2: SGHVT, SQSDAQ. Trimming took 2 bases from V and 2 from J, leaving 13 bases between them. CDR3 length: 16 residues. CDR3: CASSLKGGGRNQPQHF. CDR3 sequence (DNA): TGTGCCAGCAGCTTAAAGGGAGGAGGGCGCAATCAGCCCCAGCATTTT.

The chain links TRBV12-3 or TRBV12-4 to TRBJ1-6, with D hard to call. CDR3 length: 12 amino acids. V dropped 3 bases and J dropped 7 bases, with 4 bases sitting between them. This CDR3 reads CASSFMNSPLHF. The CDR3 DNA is TGTGCCAGCAGTTTTATGAATTCACCCCTCCACTTT.

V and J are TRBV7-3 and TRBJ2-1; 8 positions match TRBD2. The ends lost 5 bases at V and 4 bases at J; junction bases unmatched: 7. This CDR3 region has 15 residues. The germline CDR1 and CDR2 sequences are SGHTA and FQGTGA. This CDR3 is CASSEAGVVYNEQFF. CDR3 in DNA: TGTGCCAGCAGCGAAGCGGGAGTTGTTTACAATGAGCAGTTCTTC. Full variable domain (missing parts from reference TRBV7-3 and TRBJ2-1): GAGVSQTPSNKVTEKGKYVELRCDPISGHTALYWYRQSLGQGPEFLIYFQGTGAADDSGLPNDRFFAVRPEGSVSTLKIQRTERGDSAVYLCASSEAGVVYNEQFFGPGTRLTVL.

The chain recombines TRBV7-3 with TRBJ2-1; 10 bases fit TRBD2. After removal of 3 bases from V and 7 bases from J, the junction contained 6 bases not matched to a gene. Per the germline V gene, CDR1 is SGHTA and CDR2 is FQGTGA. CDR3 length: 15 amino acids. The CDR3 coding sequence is TGTGCCAGCAGCTTCCTAGCGGGAGTCGTTAATGAGCAGTTCTTC. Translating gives CASSFLAGVVNEQFF. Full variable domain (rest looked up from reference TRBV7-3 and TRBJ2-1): GAGVSQTPSNKVTEKGKYVELRCDPISGHTALYWYRQSLGQGPEFLIYFQGTGAADDSGLPNDRFFAVRPEGSVSTLKIQRTERGDSAVYLCASSFLAGVVNEQFFGPGTRLTVL.

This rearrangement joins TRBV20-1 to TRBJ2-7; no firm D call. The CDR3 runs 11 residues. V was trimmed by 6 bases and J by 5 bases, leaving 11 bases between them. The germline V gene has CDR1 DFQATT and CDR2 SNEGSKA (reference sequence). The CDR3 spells CSAERSNEQYF. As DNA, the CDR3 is TGCAGTGCGGAGAGGAGTAACGAGCAGTACTTC.

In nucleotides, the CDR3 is TGTGCCAGCAGCGCACAGGGCCACGAGCAGTACTTC. It is translated as CASSAQGHEQYF. V and J are TRBV11-3 and TRBJ2-7, with a tentative D call TRBD1 (6 bases). This CDR3 has 12 amino acids. V lost 5 bases and J lost 5, with 10 bases in between. Germline lookup yields CDR1 SGHNT and CDR2 YENEEA.

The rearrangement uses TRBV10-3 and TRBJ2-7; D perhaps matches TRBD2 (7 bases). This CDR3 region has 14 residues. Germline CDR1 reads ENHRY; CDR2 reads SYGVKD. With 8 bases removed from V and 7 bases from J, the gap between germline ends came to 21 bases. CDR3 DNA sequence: TGTGCCATCTTGCCGGGGGCCTTTAGCGGGGAGCAGTACTTC. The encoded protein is CAILPGAFSGEQYF.

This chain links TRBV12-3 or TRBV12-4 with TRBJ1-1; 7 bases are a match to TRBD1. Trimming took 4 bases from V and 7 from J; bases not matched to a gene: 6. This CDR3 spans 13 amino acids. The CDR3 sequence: CASSSGTDFEAFF. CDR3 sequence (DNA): TGTGCCAGCAGTTCCGGGACAGATTTTGAAGCTTTCTTT.

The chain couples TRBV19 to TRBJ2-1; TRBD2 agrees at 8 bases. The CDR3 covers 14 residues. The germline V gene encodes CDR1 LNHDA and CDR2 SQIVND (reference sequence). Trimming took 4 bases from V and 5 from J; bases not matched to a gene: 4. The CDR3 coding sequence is TGTGCCAGTAGTAGCGGGAGGATTAACAATGAGCAGTTCTTC. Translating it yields CASSSGRINNEQFF.

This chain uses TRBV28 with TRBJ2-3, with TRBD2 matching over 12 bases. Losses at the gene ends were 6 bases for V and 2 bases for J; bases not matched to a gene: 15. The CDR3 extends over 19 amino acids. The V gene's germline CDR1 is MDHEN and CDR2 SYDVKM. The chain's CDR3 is CASSRGLAGSTGYTDTQYF. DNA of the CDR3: TGTGCCAGCAGCCGAGGACTAGCGGGATCCACGGGATACACAGATACGCAGTATTTT.

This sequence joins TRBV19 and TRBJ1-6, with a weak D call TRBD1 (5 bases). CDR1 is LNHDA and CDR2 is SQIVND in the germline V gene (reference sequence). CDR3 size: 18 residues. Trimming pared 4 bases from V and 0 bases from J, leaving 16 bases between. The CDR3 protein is CASSNQWGASSYNSPLHF. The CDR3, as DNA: TGTGCCAGTAGTAACCAATGGGGCGCGAGCTCCTATAATTCACCCCTCCACTTT.

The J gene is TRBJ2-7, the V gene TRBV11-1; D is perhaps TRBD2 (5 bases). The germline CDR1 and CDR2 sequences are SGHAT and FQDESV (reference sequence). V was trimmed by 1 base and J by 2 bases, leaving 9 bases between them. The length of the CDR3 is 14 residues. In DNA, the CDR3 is TGTGCCAGCAGCTTAGGACGGGAAGCCTACGAGCAGTACTTC. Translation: CASSLGREAYEQYF.

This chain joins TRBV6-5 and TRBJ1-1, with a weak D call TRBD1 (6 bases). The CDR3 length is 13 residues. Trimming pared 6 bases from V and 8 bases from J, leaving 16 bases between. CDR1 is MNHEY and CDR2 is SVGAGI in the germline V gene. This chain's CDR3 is CASSQVQGSEAFF. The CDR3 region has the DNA TGTGCCAGCAGCCAAGTACAGGGATCAGAAGCTTTCTTT.

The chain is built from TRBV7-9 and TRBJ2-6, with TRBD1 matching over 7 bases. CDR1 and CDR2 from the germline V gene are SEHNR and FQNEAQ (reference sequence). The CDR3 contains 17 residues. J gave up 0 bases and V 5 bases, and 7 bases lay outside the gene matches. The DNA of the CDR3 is TGTGCCAGCAGCGGGCCCGGGACAGACTCTGGGGCCAACGTCCTGACTTTC. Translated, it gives CASSGPGTDSGANVLTF.

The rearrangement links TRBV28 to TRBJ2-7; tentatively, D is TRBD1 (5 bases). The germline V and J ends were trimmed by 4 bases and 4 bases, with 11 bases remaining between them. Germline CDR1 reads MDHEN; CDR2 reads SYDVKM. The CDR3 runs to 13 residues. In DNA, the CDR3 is TGTGCCAGCAGTTACGGACGGACATACGAGCAGTACTTC. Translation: CASSYGRTYEQYF.

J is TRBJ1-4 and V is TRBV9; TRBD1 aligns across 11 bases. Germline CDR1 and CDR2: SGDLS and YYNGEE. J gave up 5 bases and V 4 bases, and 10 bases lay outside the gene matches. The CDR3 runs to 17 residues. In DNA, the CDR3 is TGTGCCAGCAGCCCCCTCGACCGGACAGGGGGCAATGAAAAACTGTTTTTT. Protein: CASSPLDRTGGNEKLFF.

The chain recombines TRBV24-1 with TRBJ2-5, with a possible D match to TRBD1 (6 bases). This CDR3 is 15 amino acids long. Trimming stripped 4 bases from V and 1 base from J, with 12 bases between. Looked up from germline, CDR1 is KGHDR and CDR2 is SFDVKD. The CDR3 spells CATSDRTGFQETQYF. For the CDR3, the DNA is TGTGCCACCAGTGACCGAACAGGGTTCCAAGAGACCCAGTACTTC.